A single sample is the source of the 20 T cell receptor beta chains below, sequenced in a study of PD-L1 blockade in urothelial cancer (TCRdb year 2017). The library was built by means of the immunoSEQ multiplex PCR assay. Here the immuneACCESS table is served through TCRdb, limited to in-frame sequences with V and J called. Missing clones are a known gap in these copies; in checked studies unresolved V genes cover under half, and the rest lacks a known reason. The sample table holds 57,000 or so clones, of which over 75% were seen once. Together, the top ten hold under 5% of the sample. The source was PBMCs, collected around atezolizumab (anti-PD-L1) treatment. The receptors were sampled from a man in his sixties or seventies with urothelial cancer.

The V call is TRBV29-1, the J call TRBJ1-3; D call uncertain. Germline lookup yields CDR1 SQVTM and CDR2 ANQGSEA. The CDR3 is 12 residues long. Trimming removed 4 bases from V and 2 bases from J, with 6 bases in between. The CDR3 protein is CSVGQTGNTIYF. The CDR3 DNA reads TGCAGCGTTGGTCAAACTGGAAACACCATATATTTT.

This clone appeared a single time. The rearrangement uses TRBV5-5 and TRBJ1-3, with D perhaps matching TRBD1 (5 bases). Germline CDR1 and CDR2: SGHKS and YYEKEE (reference sequence). V gave up 4 bases and J gave up 0 bases, with 14 bases separating them. The CDR3 extends over 16 amino acids. CDR3 loop: CASSLGVQISGNTIYF. DNA for the CDR3: TGTGCCAGCAGCCTGGGGGTACAGATCTCTGGAAACACCATATATTTT.

CDR3 protein: CASSLLGTAPNQPQHF. CDR3 DNA sequence: TGTGCCAGCAGTTTGTTGGGGACAGCCCCCAATCAGCCCCAGCATTTT. The chain employs TRBV27 and TRBJ1-5; 7 bases map to TRBD1. CDR3 length equals 16 residues. In germline, CDR1 is MNHEY, CDR2 SMNVEV (reference sequence). J gave up 3 bases and V 3 bases, and 8 bases lay outside the gene matches.

The V gene is TRBV7-8, the J gene TRBJ1-2; 12 nucleotides agree with TRBD1. V trimming: 5 bases; J trimming: 7 bases; junction bases outside the gene matches: 11. Germline lookup yields CDR1 SGHVS and CDR2 FQNEAQ. CDR3 size: 16 residues. This chain's CDR3 is CASSISRDRGRGGYTF. DNA of the CDR3: TGTGCCAGCAGCATTTCACGGGACAGGGGGCGAGGTGGCTACACCTTC. Full variable domain (rest looked up from reference TRBV7-8 and TRBJ1-2): GAGVSQSPRYKVAKRGQDVALRCDPISGHVSLFWYQQALGQGPEFLTYFQNEAQLDKSGLPSDRFFAERPEGSVSTLKIQRTQQEDSAVYLCASSISRDRGRGGYTFGSGTRLTVV.

This clone was observed a handful of times. J is TRBJ2-7 and V is TRBV5-1; no definite D call. The CDR3 covers 14 residues. With 0 bases removed from V and 2 bases from J, the gap between germline ends came to 9 bases. Germline loops: CDR1 SGHRS, CDR2 YFSETQ. CDR3 in amino acids: CASSLGDSTYEQYF. As DNA, the CDR3 is TGCGCCAGCAGCTTGGGAGACTCCACCTACGAGCAGTACTTC.

Remarks on this clone: An end of the junction does not agree with germline; a read error may underlie this. V gene TRBV7-7 combines with J gene TRBJ2-5; D gene ambiguous. This CDR3 comprises 15 residues. The germline V gene encodes CDR1 SSHAT and CDR2 FNYEAQ (reference sequence). The CDR3 reads CASSLGDAAWETQYF. The CDR3 DNA reads as TGTGCTAGCAGCTTAGGTGACGCAGCGTGGGAGACCCAGTACTTC.

The rearrangement links TRBV11-2 to TRBJ1-1; possibly TRBD1 for D (6 bases). The CDR3 has 13 residues. Germline V gene lookup returns CDR1 SGHAT and CDR2 FQNNGV. V was pared by 2 bases and J by 7 bases, with 11 bases between. This CDR3 is CASSLLGDNEAFF. The DNA for the CDR3 is TGTGCCAGCAGCTTATTAGGGGACAATGAAGCTTTCTTT.

The chain recombines TRBV10-1 with TRBJ2-5, with TRBD2 identical over 11 bases. There are 19 residues in the CDR3. Germline-derived CDR1 and CDR2 are WNHNN and SYGVQD (reference sequence). V lost 5 bases to trimming and J lost 5 bases; unmatched junction nucleotides: 19. The DNA for the CDR3 is TGCGCCAGCAGTCCCGGGGGAGAAACTAGCGGGAGTCCGGCGGAGACCCAGTACTTC. Translating it yields CASSPGGETSGSPAETQYF.

The rearrangement links TRBV28 to TRBJ1-5, with 9 bases lining up with TRBD1. J gave up 6 bases and V 6 bases, and 6 bases lay outside the gene matches. The germline V gene encodes CDR1 MDHEN and CDR2 SYDVKM. CDR3 length: 14 residues. CDR3 DNA sequence: TGTGCCAGCAGACCCACAGGGGGCAGTCAGCCCCAGCATTTT. Amino acid sequence: CASRPTGGSQPQHF.

The CDR3 nucleotides are TGTGCCAGCAGCTTACGGAGGGGGACAGGGACGCAGTATTTT. It encodes CASSLRRGTGTQYF. The chain carries TRBV7-2 and TRBJ2-3; 9 bases agree with TRBD1. Germline values: CDR1 SGHTA, CDR2 FQGNSA. With 2 bases clipped from V and 9 bases from J, the junction kept 6 bases outside the gene matches. The CDR3 is 14 amino acids.

This clone was seen a few times. The J gene is TRBJ2-3, the V gene TRBV13; the D gene is possibly TRBD2 (6 bases). V gave up 2 bases and J gave up 0 bases, with 9 bases separating them. Germline-derived CDR1 and CDR2 are PRHDT and FYEKMQ (reference sequence). This CDR3 comprises 15 residues. The CDR3 reads CASSLKLASTDTQYF. The CDR3 nucleotides are TGTGCCAGCAGCTTAAAACTAGCTAGCACAGATACGCAGTATTTT.

This rearrangement joins TRBV7-3 to TRBJ2-3; 9 positions agree with TRBD1. Germline-derived CDR1 and CDR2 are SGHTA and FQGTGA. After removal of 5 bases from V and 5 bases from J, the junction contained 2 bases not matched to a gene. The CDR3 consists of 13 residues. Here the CDR3 reads CASSLTGGDTQYF. The CDR3 nucleotides are TGTGCCAGCAGCCTGACAGGGGGAGATACGCAGTATTTT.

This chain connects TRBV28 to TRBJ1-4; 7 nucleotides line up with TRBD1. CDR3 length equals 14 residues. J was trimmed by 6 bases and V by 8 bases; bases with no gene match: 9. Germline-derived CDR1 and CDR2 are MDHEN and SYDVKM. The CDR3 coding sequence is TGTGCCAGCTCCGGGGACAGTGGCGATGAAAAACTGTTTTTT. Translating it yields CASSGDSGDEKLFF.

The gene calls are TRBV4-1 and TRBJ2-7; 7 nucleotides match TRBD2. Germline CDR1 MGHRA, CDR2 YSYEKL. V gave up 1 base and J gave up 5 bases; unmatched junction bases: 20. The CDR3 covers 19 residues. CDR3 DNA: TGCGCCAGCAGCCAAGGGAGGAAGCGGGGCGGGAGTGATCTGGACGAGCAGTACTTC. Amino acid sequence: CASSQGRKRGGSDLDEQYF.

The chain carries TRBV11-2 and TRBJ2-1, with a tentative D call TRBD1 (6 bases). V lost 4 bases and J lost 2, with 15 bases in between. The germline V gene has CDR1 SGHAT and CDR2 FQNNGV. This CDR3 has 16 amino acids. The CDR3 spells CASSSFGTKPYNEQFF. The CDR3 DNA is TGTGCCAGCAGCTCCTTCGGGACAAAACCCTACAATGAGCAGTTCTTC.

The genes are TRBV6-1 and TRBJ2-1; the D is unclear. This CDR3 has 13 residues. The germline gives CDR1 MNHNS, CDR2 SASEGT. V shed 8 bases and J shed 8 bases, with 16 bases lying between them. The CDR3: CASSDLRGDEQFF. CDR3 DNA sequence: TGTGCCAGCTCCGACCTCAGAGGAGATGAGCAGTTCTTC.

The chain recombines TRBV7-2 with TRBJ1-2; 10 bases are shared with TRBD1. The CDR3 contains 15 residues. The germline V gene encodes CDR1 SGHTA and CDR2 FQGNSA. Trimming took 1 base from V and 4 from J; bases not matched to a gene: 3. The CDR3 reads CASSLEGQGTYGYTF. CDR3 DNA: TGTGCCAGCAGCTTAGAGGGACAGGGGACCTATGGCTACACCTTC.

The chain uses TRBV5-1 and TRBJ2-1, with 7 bases matching TRBD2. V dropped 0 bases and J dropped 2; count of bases not matched to a gene: 5. Germline V CDR1 and CDR2: SGHRS, YFSETQ. The CDR3 runs to 16 residues. For the CDR3, the DNA is TGCGCCAGCAGCTTGGGGGGCGGGAGAACCTACAATGAGCAGTTCTTC. This sequence encodes CASSLGGGRTYNEQFF.

The chain uses TRBV18 and TRBJ2-7; perhaps TRBD1 as D (6 bases). CDR1 KGHSH and CDR2 LQKENI come from the germline V gene. The length of the CDR3 is 15 residues. Trimming cost V 1 base and J 2 bases, with 12 bases left between them. In DNA, the CDR3 is TGTGCCAGCTCACCACAGCAGGGGTCTACCTACGAGCAGTACTTC. Translation gives CASSPQQGSTYEQYF.

This clone was seen only once. V usage is TRBV29-1 and J usage is TRBJ2-7; 7 positions agree with TRBD2. Germline values: CDR1 SQVTM, CDR2 ANQGSEA. V shed 3 bases, J shed 0 bases, and the junction held 2 bases outside the gene matches. The CDR3 has 13 residues. The CDR3 reads CSVDGGSSYEQYF. For the CDR3, the DNA is TGCAGCGTTGACGGCGGGAGCTCCTACGAGCAGTACTTC.